This T cell receptor (beta chain) was captured by sequencing in a study of blood T cell repertoires in COVID-19. As for the study in general: COVID-19 samples collected from the United States, Italy and Spain covered acute and convalescent phases.

Methods used by the authors: The authors estimated nucleated cell counts from reference gene primer amplification. Data came from immunoSEQ multiplex PCR; TCRdb stores just in-frame clones and leaves some out. From that table come the V and J calls and clone size; the DNA was used to work out D and trimming. The sample consists of some 270,000 clones, 90% of them appearing once. The CDR3 runs to 14 residues. V was pared by 3 bases and J by 1 base, with 10 bases between. Germline CDR1 is DFQATT and CDR2 is SNEGSKA (reference sequence). The sequence came from a woman aged 55-69 years with COVID-19, enrolled during active disease. The sample was peripheral blood. V gene TRBV20-1 combines with J gene TRBJ2-1; D might be TRBD1 (5 bases). In DNA form, the CDR3 reads TGCAGTGCTAGTCTGGGGCCGTCCTACAATGAGCAGTTCTTC. Translating gives CSASLGPSYNEQFF.